Shown below are 24 T cell receptor beta chains from a single sample sequenced in a study of shared clonotypes between healthy human individuals. Method: immunoSEQ multiplex PCR; TCRdb's copy keeps in-frame clones and lacks some. Found here are 2 million to 3 million clones, 90% to 95% of them singletons; the top ten hold over 0.12%. Sequenced sample: naive CD4+ T cells sorted from blood. Noted subset: CD45RA+ positively selected. The source is a young man in good health.

The chain employs TRBV5-1 and TRBJ2-5, with 9 bases identical to TRBD1. The CDR3 has 14 residues. Trimming at V came to 5 bases and at J to 5 bases, leaving 7 bases not matched to a gene. CDR1 and CDR2 (germline): SGHRS, YFSETQ. Here the CDR3 reads CASSSRTGAETQYF. The CDR3 DNA follows: TGCGCCAGCAGTAGCAGGACAGGGGCGGAGACCCAGTACTTC.

The chain has TRBV6-6 and TRBJ1-2; no clear D gene. This CDR3 is 13 amino acids long. Per germline, CDR1 MNHNY and CDR2 SVGAGI (reference sequence). V was pared by 6 bases and J by 4 bases, with 12 bases between. CDR3 DNA sequence: TGTGCCAGCAGACCGACCCGTGGCTATGGCTACACCTTC. It specifies CASRPTRGYGYTF.

V and J are TRBV19 and TRBJ2-3; TRBD2 might be the D (5 bases). Trimming removed 3 bases from V and 0 bases from J, with 13 bases in between. Germline V gives CDR1 LNHDA, CDR2 SQIVND (reference sequence). The CDR3 has 16 residues. CDR3 sequence (DNA): TGTGCCAGTAGTATCCTGCGGGCGAAGAGCACAGATACGCAGTATTTT. Translated: CASSILRAKSTDTQYF.

This rearrangement joins TRBV6-1 to TRBJ2-7, with D perhaps matching TRBD1 (6 bases). V lost 7 bases, J lost 1 base, and 17 bases lay in between. Germline-derived CDR1 and CDR2 are MNHNS and SASEGT. The CDR3 has 15 amino acids. DNA of the CDR3: TGTGCCAGCACTTTCGGGACATCTTCATCCTACGAGCAGTACTTC. Its protein product is CASTFGTSSSYEQYF.

The V call is TRBV4-1, the J call TRBJ2-5; D gene ambiguous. The CDR3 runs 14 residues. The V and J ends lost 0 bases and 5 bases respectively, with 10 bases between them. Germline CDR1 is MGHRA and CDR2 is YSYEKL. CDR3 nucleotides: TGCGCCAGCAGCCAAGAAGATGGGTGGGAGACCCAGTACTTC. Translated: CASSQEDGWETQYF.

This chain uses TRBV28 with TRBJ1-1; D possibly corresponds to TRBD1 (5 bases). Trimming pared 10 bases from V and 6 bases from J, leaving 18 bases between. CDR3 length: 13 amino acids. The V gene's germline CDR1 is MDHEN and CDR2 SYDVKM. The CDR3 sequence: CATLRGGNPEAFF. DNA for the CDR3: TGTGCCACTCTCCGGGGGGGTAACCCTGAAGCTTTCTTT.

The chain links TRBV30 to TRBJ1-2, with a tentative D call TRBD1 (6 bases). The CDR3 covers 14 residues. Germline V gene lookup returns CDR1 GTSNPN and CDR2 SVGIG (reference sequence). Between the trimmed V and J ends, which lost 1 base and 6 bases, there was a span of 15 bases. The CDR3 DNA sequence: TGTGCCTGGAGTGAGTGGGCACAGGGCAATGGCTACACCTTC. Amino acid sequence: CAWSEWAQGNGYTF.

This clone has more than one count but fewer than ten. The junction shows a germline mismatch at one end, possibly a read error. This specimen includes other DNA sequences encoding the same CDR3. CDR3 loop: CASSLTVNTEAFF. The DNA of the CDR3 is TGTGCTAGCAGCCTGACAGTGAACACTGAAGCTTTCTTT. This chain joins TRBV7-7 and TRBJ1-1; weak D call: TRBD1 (5 bases). Germline CDR1 is SSHAT and CDR2 is FNYEAQ (reference sequence). This CDR3 is 13 amino acids long.

As concerns this clone: Additional DNA sequences in this sample encode the identical CDR3. The V gene is TRBV5-1, the J gene TRBJ2-7, with a weak D call TRBD1 (6 bases). The length of the CDR3 is 14 residues. The germline gives CDR1 SGHRS, CDR2 YFSETQ. V was trimmed by 0 bases and J by 2 bases, leaving 9 bases between them. In nucleotides, the CDR3 is TGCGCCAGCAGCTTGGGTGGACAGCCCTACGAGCAGTACTTC. It specifies CASSLGGQPYEQYF.

The chain uses TRBV11-2 and TRBJ2-7; 10 bases agree with TRBD2. Germline CDR1 reads SGHAT; CDR2 reads FQNNGV. V shed 5 bases, J shed 3 bases, and the junction held 7 bases outside the gene matches. This CDR3 region has 15 residues. CDR3 sequence (DNA): TGTGCCAGCAGCCACCTGGGACTAGCGAACTACGAGCAGTACTTC. Protein sequence: CASSHLGLANYEQYF.

The CDR3, as DNA: TGTGCCAGCAGTTACTCATATCAGGACCCTAATGAAAAACTGTTTTTT. This codes for CASSYSYQDPNEKLFF. The chain combines TRBV6-6 with TRBJ1-4; D remains unclear. CDR1 MNHNY and CDR2 SVGAGI come from the germline V gene (reference sequence). Trimming shortened V by 0 bases and J by 3 bases, and 11 bases separated the two germline ends. The CDR3 is made up of 16 amino acids.

The rearrangement joins TRBV18 to TRBJ1-2; no definite D call. The CDR3 sequence is 11 residues long. The ends were cut back, 8 bases at V and 0 bases at J, with 4 bases in the middle. The germline V gene encodes CDR1 KGHSH and CDR2 LQKENI. CDR3 protein: CASHSNYGYTF. For the CDR3, the DNA is TGTGCCAGCCACTCTAACTATGGCTACACCTTC.

Notes on this clone: This specimen includes other DNA sequences encoding the same CDR3. The rearrangement links TRBV4-3 to TRBJ1-5; tentatively, D is TRBD1 (6 bases). The CDR3 is 14 residues long. Germline CDR1 and CDR2: LGHNA and YSLEER. The V and J ends lost 0 bases and 4 bases respectively, with 7 bases between them. CDR3 residues: CASSQEQGNQPQHF. The CDR3 coding sequence is TGCGCCAGCAGCCAAGAACAGGGAAATCAGCCCCAGCATTTT.

The genes are TRBV28 and TRBJ2-7, with TRBD2 identical over 7 bases. Germline V gene lookup returns CDR1 MDHEN and CDR2 SYDVKM. V shed 7 bases, J shed 0 bases, and the junction held 12 bases outside the gene matches. The CDR3 sequence is 16 residues long. The CDR3 loop reads CASTITRAGDSYEQYF. The CDR3 nucleotides read TGTGCCAGCACCATTACTAGGGCGGGGGACTCCTACGAGCAGTACTTC.

The rearrangement uses TRBV11-2 and TRBJ2-5; D may correspond to TRBD1 or TRBD2 (6 bases each). The CDR3 spans 13 residues. V dropped 5 bases and J dropped 4 bases, with 11 bases sitting between them. CDR1 and CDR2 from the germline V gene are SGHAT and FQNNGV. CDR3 sequence: CASSPWGAETQYF. The DNA for the CDR3 is TGTGCCAGCAGCCCCTGGGGGGCAGAGACCCAGTACTTC.

Concerning this clone: The missing conserved phenylalanine or tryptophan at the end of this CDR3 makes a read error likely. The DNA is omitted, as the CDR3 cannot be located on it reliably, and the CDR3 follows TCRdb's listing. This chain connects TRBV9 to TRBJ2-7. Per germline, CDR1 SGDLS and CDR2 YYNGEE. The CDR3 spans 14 residues, counting both ends. CDR3 in amino acids: CASSVVQDHGGLIL.

V and J are TRBV11-3 and TRBJ2-1, with D perhaps given as TRBD1 or TRBD2 (6 bases each). The CDR3 extends over 16 amino acids. V dropped 1 base and J dropped 0 bases, with 10 bases sitting between them. CDR1 is SGHNT and CDR2 is YENEEA in the germline V gene. The CDR3 loop is CASSLGGAASYNEQFF. The CDR3 nucleotides read TGTGCCAGCAGCTTAGGGGGGGCGGCCTCCTACAATGAGCAGTTCTTC.

The DNA for the CDR3 is TGTGCCAGCAGCTCCGGATATTGGGACAGCAGTAGCTCCTATAATTCACCCCTCCACTTT. Protein: CASSSGYWDSSSSYNSPLHF. The chain uses TRBV21-1 and TRBJ1-6; TRBD1 is the table's D call and was not checked against the DNA. TRBV21-1 is annotated as a pseudogene. This CDR3 region has 20 residues.

The rearrangement joins TRBV6-6 to TRBJ2-5; a weak D match, TRBD2 (6 bases). Germline V gene data show CDR1 as MNHNY and CDR2 as SVGAGI (reference sequence). There are 15 residues in the CDR3. Trimming pared 8 bases from V and 1 base from J, leaving 17 bases between. The CDR3 DNA follows: TGTGCCAGCTGGCGGGGCGACAGTTTCCAAGAGACCCAGTACTTC. Translating it yields CASWRGDSFQETQYF.

The chain uses TRBV4-1 and TRBJ1-2; D perhaps matches TRBD1 (6 bases). Germline V gives CDR1 MGHRA, CDR2 YSYEKL. V gave up 4 bases and J gave up 3 bases, with 15 bases separating them. This CDR3 comprises 15 residues. In DNA, the CDR3 is TGCGCCAGCAGCCCCCAGCTGACAGGTTACTATGGCTACACCTTC. The encoded protein is CASSPQLTGYYGYTF.

This rearrangement joins TRBV28 to TRBJ1-2; a weak D match, TRBD1 (6 bases). V lost 10 bases and J lost 5, with 20 bases in between. The CDR3 is 14 amino acids. CDR1 MDHEN and CDR2 SYDVKM come from the germline V gene. As DNA, the CDR3 is TGTGCCATCAAGGCCGTGGGGGGCGAATATGGCTACACCTTC. It codes for CAIKAVGGEYGYTF.

V and J are TRBV2 and TRBJ2-1; D not resolved. CDR1 is SNHLY, CDR2 FYNNEI, per germline. V was clipped by 7 bases and J by 4 bases, with 5 bases between them. This CDR3 spans 11 amino acids. CDR3 amino acids: CASTLYNEQFF. The CDR3 nucleotides read TGTGCCAGCACCCTATACAATGAGCAGTTCTTC.

The rearrangement uses TRBV30 and TRBJ1-1; D gene uncertain. CDR1 and CDR2 (germline): GTSNPN, SVGIG (reference sequence). Trimming took 0 bases from V and 1 from J, leaving 15 bases between them. The CDR3 spans 16 residues. The CDR3 sequence is CAWSVMRGFGNTEAFF. For the CDR3, the DNA is TGTGCCTGGAGTGTAATGCGGGGTTTCGGGAACACTGAAGCTTTCTTT.

The chain joins TRBV2 to TRBJ1-1; D gene ambiguous. The CDR3 sequence is 14 residues long. Trimming took off 4 bases at V and 1 base at J, with 10 bases between the two ends. Germline CDR1 SNHLY, CDR2 FYNNEI. For the CDR3, the DNA is TGTGCCAGCAGTGGGGCGGCCGCGAACACTGAAGCTTTCTTT. Encoded protein: CASSGAAANTEAFF. The whole variable domain, filled in from reference TRBV2 and TRBJ1-1, reads EPEVTQTPSHQVTQMGQEVILRCVPISNHLYFYWYRQILGQKVEFLVSFYNNEISEKSEIFDDQFSVERPDGSNFTLKIRSTKLEDSAMYFCASSGAAANTEAFFGQGTRLTVV.